This entry describes one TCR beta chain. This sample stems from a study of control samples from healthy donors and cancer patients. Sequenced by immunoSEQ multiplex PCR; TCRdb stores in-frame clones only, minus some. The sample contains fewer than 85,000 clones, approximately 92% of which appear only once. V lost 5 bases and J 1 base, leaving 6 bases between the germline ends. CDR3 length: 13 amino acids. Germline lookup yields CDR1 SGHNT and CDR2 YENEEA. The rearrangement links TRBV11-3 to TRBJ1-3; D uncertain. The source of this sequence is a woman aged 55-75 years in good health. Source material: blood. CDR3 region: CASSLGSGNTIYF. The CDR3, as DNA: TGTGCCAGCAGCCTGGGGTCTGGAAACACCATATATTTT.